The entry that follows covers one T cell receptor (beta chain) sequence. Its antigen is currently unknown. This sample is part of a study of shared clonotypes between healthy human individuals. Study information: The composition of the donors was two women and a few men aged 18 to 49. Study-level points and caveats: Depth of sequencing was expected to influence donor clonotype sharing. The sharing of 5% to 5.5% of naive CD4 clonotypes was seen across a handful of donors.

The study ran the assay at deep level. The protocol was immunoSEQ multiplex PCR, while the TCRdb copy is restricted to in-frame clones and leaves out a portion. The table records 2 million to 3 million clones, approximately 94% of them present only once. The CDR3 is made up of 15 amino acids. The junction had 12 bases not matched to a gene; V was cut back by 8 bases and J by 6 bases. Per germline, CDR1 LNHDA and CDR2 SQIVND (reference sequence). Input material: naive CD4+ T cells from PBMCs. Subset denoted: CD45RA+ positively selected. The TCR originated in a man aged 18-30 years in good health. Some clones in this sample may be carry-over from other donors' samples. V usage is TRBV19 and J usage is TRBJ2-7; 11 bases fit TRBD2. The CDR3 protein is CASAIQFGTSGEQYF. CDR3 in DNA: TGTGCCAGTGCGATACAGTTCGGGACTAGCGGCGAGCAGTACTTC.